The 24 T cell receptor beta chains given below trace back to one sample, sequenced in a study of beta chain features in type 1 diabetes. General study findings and limits: Moderately but significantly shorter TCRB CDR3s were found in Type 1 diabetes patients in all four CD4+ subsets.

These TCRs' antigens remain unknown. Investigators reverse transcribed all isolated RNA, so they sequenced expressed TCRB transcripts. The data were produced by immunoSEQ multiplex PCR, yet TCRdb's version contains in-frame clones alone and is incomplete. This table holds about 240,000 clones, approximately 15% found once. Sequenced: naive CD4+ T cells from blood. The receptor source for this set is a man aged 30 to 39 with type 1 diabetes.

The rearrangement uses TRBV5-1 and TRBJ2-3; 7 bases agree with TRBD2. This CDR3 contains 16 residues. Per germline, CDR1 SGHRS and CDR2 YFSETQ. Trimming took 4 bases from V and 3 from J; bases not matched to a gene: 11. DNA for the CDR3: TGCGCCAGCAGCCCCGTGGCGGGGGTAGTTACAGATACGCAGTATTTT. This codes for CASSPVAGVVTDTQYF.

This rearrangement joins TRBV29-1 to TRBJ2-1; TRBD2 matches at 13 bases. Germline V gene lookup returns CDR1 SQVTM and CDR2 ANQGSEA. The CDR3 is 15 residues long. Trimming at V came to 6 bases and at J to 9 bases, leaving 11 bases not matched to a gene. The CDR3 DNA reads TGCAGCGTCTTAACCGGGACTAGCGGGACCGGTGAGCAGTTCTTC. This gives the protein CSVLTGTSGTGEQFF.

This clone was observed a few times. The chain joins TRBV5-6 to TRBJ2-1, with D perhaps matching TRBD1 (6 bases). Deletions cut 1 base from V and 3 bases from J, with 11 bases between. Germline CDR1 reads SGHDT; CDR2 reads YYEEEE. This CDR3 comprises 15 residues. CDR3 protein: CASSLTQGIYNEQFF. DNA of the CDR3: TGTGCCAGCAGCTTGACGCAGGGGATCTACAATGAGCAGTTCTTC.

The rearrangement uses TRBV11-3 and TRBJ1-2; the D gene is possibly TRBD1 (5 bases). Germline V gene sequence: CDR1 SGHNT, CDR2 YENEEA. The V end lost 5 bases, the J end lost 6 bases, and 10 bases lay between the germline ends. The CDR3 consists of 12 residues. CDR3 residues: CASSADTNGYTF. CDR3 bases: TGTGCCAGCAGCGCGGACACAAATGGCTACACCTTC.

In its sample, this clone was seen a few times. The chain combines TRBV29-1 with TRBJ2-5, with TRBD1 matching over 9 bases. The V and J ends lost 7 bases and 4 bases, in that order; junction bases with no gene match: 4. This CDR3 has 12 residues. Germline loops: CDR1 SQVTM, CDR2 ANQGSEA. CDR3 residues: CSGDRAGETQYF. CDR3 DNA sequence: TGCAGCGGGGACAGGGCCGGAGAGACCCAGTACTTC.

This chain links TRBV2 with TRBJ2-5; 10 nucleotides match TRBD2. V lost 8 bases, J lost 5 bases, and 8 bases stayed unmatched. The CDR3 totals 14 residues. Germline V lookup: CDR1 SNHLY, CDR2 FYNNEI. The DNA of the CDR3 is TGTGCCAGCTGCCAAGCGGGAGGGCCCGAGACCCAGTACTTC. Its protein product is CASCQAGGPETQYF.

This clone has just a few counts. V is TRBV5-1 and J is TRBJ2-5; D remains ambiguous. CDR3 length: 15 amino acids. V dropped 4 bases and J dropped 2 bases, with 15 bases sitting between them. Germline CDR1 and CDR2: SGHRS and YFSETQ. The CDR3 loop reads CASSQVSRGQETQYF. The CDR3 DNA is TGCGCCAGCAGCCAAGTATCTAGAGGACAAGAGACCCAGTACTTC.

This clone was picked up a small number of times. This chain connects TRBV5-4 to TRBJ2-2; maybe TRBD2 (5 bases). The CDR3 sequence is 16 residues long. V lost 0 bases and J lost 1, with 10 bases in between. Germline CDR1 and CDR2: SGHNT and YYREEE (reference sequence). The chain's CDR3 is CASSLGSGVNTGELFF. CDR3 nucleotides: TGTGCCAGCAGCTTGGGCAGCGGAGTGAACACCGGGGAGCTGTTTTTT.

This clone was observed a few times. This chain joins TRBV9 and TRBJ2-5; 11 bases are shared with TRBD1. CDR1 is SGDLS and CDR2 is YYNGEE in the germline V gene. The CDR3 has 16 residues. V dropped 1 base and J dropped 4; count of bases not matched to a gene: 6. The CDR3 reads CASSVSGTGGVETQYF. The CDR3 DNA sequence: TGTGCCAGCAGCGTATCCGGGACAGGGGGTGTAGAGACCCAGTACTTC.

The table lists this clone with a few counts. This chain uses TRBV9 with TRBJ1-1; a weak D match, TRBD1 (6 bases). This CDR3 is built from 15 residues. Trimming stripped 0 bases from V and 4 bases from J, with 13 bases between. Germline CDR1 is SGDLS and CDR2 is YYNGEE. The CDR3 here is CASSVERGGATEAFF. In nucleotides, the CDR3 is TGTGCCAGCAGCGTAGAAAGGGGGGGAGCCACTGAAGCTTTCTTT.

The chain is built from TRBV7-9 and TRBJ2-5; 7 positions agree with TRBD2. This CDR3 has 11 amino acids. Germline values: CDR1 SEHNR, CDR2 FQNEAQ (reference sequence). With V trimmed by 7 bases and J by 7 bases, 3 bases remained unmatched. Written as DNA, the CDR3 is TGTGCCAGCACCCCGGGGGGGACCCAGTACTTC. Translation gives CASTPGGTQYF.

The chain is built from TRBV5-1 and TRBJ2-5; a weak D match, TRBD2 (6 bases). The CDR3 spans 13 residues. The germline V and J ends were trimmed by 6 bases and 4 bases, with 13 bases remaining between them. Germline lookup yields CDR1 SGHRS and CDR2 YFSETQ. The CDR3, as DNA: TGCGCCAGCAAAACCGGAGCGGGAGAGACCCAGTACTTC. It is translated as CASKTGAGETQYF.

This clone turned up a few times. This chain joins TRBV27 and TRBJ2-7; D possibly corresponds to TRBD1 (5 bases). Trimming left V 5 bases short and J 6 bases short, with 14 bases between. Germline V gene sequence: CDR1 MNHEY, CDR2 SMNVEV (reference sequence). The CDR3 contains 13 residues. CDR3 amino acids: CASSPVDRAEQYF. For the CDR3, the DNA is TGTGCCAGCAGTCCCGTCGACAGAGCCGAGCAGTACTTC.

This clone has more than one count but fewer than ten. The rearrangement uses TRBV5-1 and TRBJ2-7; 9 nucleotides agree with TRBD1. Germline CDR1 SGHRS, CDR2 YFSETQ. CDR3 length: 14 residues. Trimming took 0 bases from V and 4 from J; bases not matched to a gene: 2. CDR3: CASSLAGTGYEQYF. CDR3 DNA: TGCGCCAGCAGCTTGGCCGGGACAGGGTACGAGCAGTACTTC.

J is TRBJ2-5 and V is TRBV6-6; 10 bases are shared with TRBD2. V shed 4 bases and J 5 bases; nucleotides not matched to a gene: 7. The CDR3 has 15 residues. The germline CDR1 and CDR2 sequences are MNHNY and SVGAGI (reference sequence). CDR3 nucleotide sequence: TGTGCCAGCAGTTCCCTCCCGGGACTAGCGGAGACCCAGTACTTC. Translation gives CASSSLPGLAETQYF.

This clone was picked up one time. This specimen includes other DNA sequences encoding the same CDR3. This chain joins TRBV5-1 and TRBJ2-5; D might be TRBD1 (5 bases). The CDR3 has 13 amino acids. Between the trimmed V and J ends, which lost 2 bases and 4 bases, there was a span of 9 bases. CDR1 and CDR2 (germline): SGHRS, YFSETQ. CDR3 protein: CASSLAGSETQYF. CDR3 sequence (DNA): TGCGCCAGCAGCTTAGCAGGGTCAGAGACCCAGTACTTC.

The chain recombines TRBV5-6 with TRBJ2-5; 10 positions match TRBD1. After removal of 4 bases from V and 3 bases from J, the junction contained 3 bases not matched to a gene. The CDR3 sequence is 14 residues long. Per germline, CDR1 SGHDT and CDR2 YYEEEE. CDR3 sequence: CASSPGQGKETQYF. The CDR3 DNA is TGTGCCAGCAGCCCGGGACAGGGGAAAGAGACCCAGTACTTC.

The gene calls are TRBV9 and TRBJ1-1; 8 bases line up with TRBD1. The CDR3 consists of 15 residues. Unmatched junction bases numbered 4, after V lost 3 bases and J lost 0 bases. Germline V lookup: CDR1 SGDLS, CDR2 YYNGEE. Here the CDR3 DNA reads TGTGCCAGCAGCGAACAGGGGGTGTTGAACACTGAAGCTTTCTTT. Its translation: CASSEQGVLNTEAFF.

This clone was counted only a few times. The CDR3: CASTRTPQAGNTIYF. For the CDR3, the DNA is TGTGCCAGCACCCGGACACCACAGGCTGGAAACACCATATATTTT. The chain joins TRBV9 to TRBJ1-3, with D perhaps matching TRBD1 (5 bases). This CDR3 is built from 15 residues. Looked up from germline, CDR1 is SGDLS and CDR2 is YYNGEE. V lost 6 bases and J 2 bases, leaving 15 bases between the germline ends.

This chain connects TRBV7-9 to TRBJ2-5; TRBD1 is a possible D gene (6 bases). Germline lookup yields CDR1 SEHNR and CDR2 FQNEAQ (reference sequence). The CDR3 consists of 14 residues. The V gene lost 5 bases and the J gene lost 5 bases, with 15 bases spanning the gap. The CDR3 protein is CASSPRTRGETQYF. In DNA form, the CDR3 reads TGTGCCAGCAGCCCCCGGACGAGGGGGGAGACCCAGTACTTC.

The V call is TRBV4-1, the J call TRBJ2-3; TRBD2 agrees at 11 bases. The CDR3 extends over 17 amino acids. Germline assignment: CDR1 MGHRA and CDR2 YSYEKL. The trim removed 0 bases at V and 5 bases at J, leaving 7 bases unmatched. The CDR3 region has the DNA TGCGCCAGCAGCCAAGATTTAGCGGGAGGGCCGGTAGATACGCAGTATTTT. Translating gives CASSQDLAGGPVDTQYF.

V and J are TRBV7-2 and TRBJ2-5; 8 bases align to TRBD2. Germline trimming cut 1 base from V and 5 bases from J; bases unmatched to any gene: 12. The CDR3 spans 17 residues. Germline V gene lookup returns CDR1 SGHTA and CDR2 FQGNSA. As DNA, the CDR3 is TGTGCCAGCAGCTTAGGCCCGGGGGGGCCGAGGGCTGAGACCCAGTACTTC. Protein: CASSLGPGGPRAETQYF.

The rearrangement joins TRBV27 to TRBJ2-3; 10 bases fit TRBD2. Looked up from germline, CDR1 is MNHEY and CDR2 is SMNVEV (reference sequence). V shed 1 base and J 1 base; nucleotides not matched to a gene: 2. The CDR3 runs to 16 residues. The CDR3 sequence: CASSLLGTSGTDTQYF. As DNA, the CDR3 is TGTGCCAGCAGTTTATTAGGGACTAGCGGCACAGATACGCAGTATTTT.

This chain uses TRBV6-6 with TRBJ2-7; the D gene is possibly TRBD1 (6 bases). V was pared by 0 bases and J by 6 bases, with 12 bases between. Germline CDR1 reads MNHNY; CDR2 reads SVGAGI (reference sequence). The CDR3 totals 14 residues. CDR3 sequence: CASSYSNSGVEQYF. The CDR3 coding sequence is TGTGCCAGCAGTTACTCGAATTCAGGGGTCGAGCAGTACTTC.